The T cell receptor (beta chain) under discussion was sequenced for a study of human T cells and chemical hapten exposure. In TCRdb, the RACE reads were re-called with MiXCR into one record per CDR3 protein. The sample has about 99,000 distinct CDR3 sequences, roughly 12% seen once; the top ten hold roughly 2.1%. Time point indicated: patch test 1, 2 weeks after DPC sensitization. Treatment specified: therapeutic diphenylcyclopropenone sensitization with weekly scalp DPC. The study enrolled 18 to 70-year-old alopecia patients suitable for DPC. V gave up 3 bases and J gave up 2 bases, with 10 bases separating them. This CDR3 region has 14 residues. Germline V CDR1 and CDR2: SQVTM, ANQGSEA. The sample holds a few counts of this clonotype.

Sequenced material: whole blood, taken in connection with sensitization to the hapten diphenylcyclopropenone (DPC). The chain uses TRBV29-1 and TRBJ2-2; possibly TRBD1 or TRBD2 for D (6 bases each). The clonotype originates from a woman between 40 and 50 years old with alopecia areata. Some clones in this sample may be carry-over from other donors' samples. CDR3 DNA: TGCAGCGTTGACAGGGGACTCAACACCGGGGAGCTGTTTTTT. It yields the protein CSVDRGLNTGELFF.